One sample yielded the 12 T cell receptor beta chains listed below, sequenced in a study of shared clonotypes between healthy human individuals. Measured with immunoSEQ multiplex PCR; TCRdb has only the in-frame clones, and not every one. The top ten clones hold roughly 1.2% of a sample with 1.4 million to 1.5 million clones, about 96% of them seen once. The sample taken for sequencing was naive CD4+ T cells sorted from blood. Subset described: CD45RA+ positively selected. The source is a young man in good health.

J is TRBJ2-2 and V is TRBV10-1, with D possibly being TRBD2 (5 bases). V was pared by 5 bases and J by 6 bases, with 10 bases between. The CDR3 covers 13 residues. Germline CDR1 is WNHNN and CDR2 is SYGVQD (reference sequence). The CDR3 region has the DNA TGCGCCAGCAGTAGTACTAGAGCCGGGGAGCTGTTTTTT. Protein: CASSSTRAGELFF.

The V and J genes are TRBV25-1 and TRBJ2-5; 15 bases are shared with TRBD2. V was clipped by 10 bases and J by 6 bases; unmatched bases: 6. The CDR3 covers 14 residues. Germline CDR1 reads MGHDK; CDR2 reads SYGVNS. The CDR3 region is CATGLAGGYKTQYF. DNA of the CDR3: TGTGCCACCGGACTAGCGGGAGGGTATAAGACCCAGTACTTC. The full variable domain, completed using reference TRBV25-1 and TRBJ2-5, is EADIYQTPRYLVIGTGKKITLECSQTMGHDKMYWYQQDPGMELHLIHYSYGVNSTEKGDLSSESTVSRIRTEHFPLTLESARPSHTSQYLCATGLAGGYKTQYFGPGTRLLVL.

To note about this clone: Other DNA sequences within the sample encode an identical CDR3. The rearrangement uses TRBV7-9 and TRBJ1-5, with unresolved D. Germline V gives CDR1 SEHNR, CDR2 FQNEAQ (reference sequence). The CDR3 extends over 12 amino acids. The ends were cut back, 2 bases at V and 7 bases at J, with 6 bases in the middle. The CDR3 region is CASSLRGQPQHF. CDR3 bases: TGTGCCAGCAGCTTACGTGGCCAGCCCCAGCATTTT.

This sequence joins TRBV5-4 and TRBJ2-5; D ambiguous. CDR3 length: 13 amino acids. Germline V gives CDR1 SGHNT, CDR2 YYREEE (reference sequence). With 2 bases removed from V and 2 bases from J, the gap between germline ends came to 7 bases. The CDR3 loop is CASSFGHQETQYF. For the CDR3, the DNA is TGTGCCAGCAGCTTCGGCCATCAAGAGACCCAGTACTTC.

The J gene is TRBJ1-4, the V gene TRBV14; D is undetermined. CDR1 is SGHDN and CDR2 is FVKESK in the germline V gene. V was trimmed by 3 bases and J by 15 bases, leaving 17 bases between them. The CDR3 contains 13 residues. CDR3 nucleotides: TGTGCCAGCAGCCAGGAAGTGGGCAGCCAGGTGTTTTTT. Its protein product is CASSQEVGSQVFF.

The gene calls are TRBV9 and TRBJ2-7; D is undetermined. Germline V gene sequence: CDR1 SGDLS, CDR2 YYNGEE. CDR3 length: 14 amino acids. The ends were cut back, 0 bases at V and 9 bases at J, with 16 bases in the middle. CDR3 DNA sequence: TGTGCCAGCAGCGTAGGAGTTAAAAAGGCCCCGCAGTACTTC. Its protein product is CASSVGVKKAPQYF.

This clone was recorded once. The V and J genes are TRBV10-3 and TRBJ1-4; D may be TRBD1 (5 bases). V gave up 0 bases and J gave up 14 bases, with 13 bases separating them. Germline V gene lookup returns CDR1 ENHRY and CDR2 SYGVKD. This CDR3 region has 13 residues. CDR3 in DNA: TGTGCCATCAGTGAGTCGAGGGGAAGGCTTCTGTTTTTT. Amino acid sequence: CAISESRGRLLFF.

This clone was seen just once. This sequence joins TRBV5-4 and TRBJ2-5, with D unresolved. The CDR3 runs to 13 residues. Germline V lookup: CDR1 SGHNT, CDR2 YYREEE (reference sequence). V lost 2 bases to trimming and J lost 4 bases, with 9 bases between them. The CDR3 DNA reads as TGTGCCAGCAGCTTTGTGGGCCTAGAGACCCAGTACTTC. Protein product: CASSFVGLETQYF.

In this sample, this clone turned up once. V gene TRBV15 combines with J gene TRBJ2-7, with TRBD2 matching 8 bases. Germline values: CDR1 LNHNV, CDR2 YYDKDF (reference sequence). J gave up 1 base and V 5 bases, and 4 bases lay outside the gene matches. The CDR3 runs to 14 residues. The CDR3 here is CATSSGLVSYEQYF. CDR3 bases: TGTGCCACCAGCTCGGGACTAGTTTCCTACGAGCAGTACTTC.

Concerning this clone: Different DNA sequences within this sample yield the same CDR3. The CDR3 region has the DNA TGCGCCAGCGGGGATTACGAGCAGTACTTC. This translates into CASGDYEQYF. V and J are TRBV10-2 and TRBJ2-7; no clear D. Trimming removed 8 bases from V and 4 bases from J, with 6 bases in between. CDR3 size: 10 residues. Germline V gives CDR1 WSHSY, CDR2 SAAADI.

The chain is built from TRBV28 and TRBJ2-7; the D is unclear. This CDR3 contains 11 residues. Germline CDR1 is MDHEN and CDR2 is SYDVKM. V lost 10 bases and J 5 bases, leaving 12 bases between the germline ends. The CDR3 nucleotides read TGTGCCACCGGGTCCTGGGACGAGCAGTACTTC. Amino acids: CATGSWDEQYF.

The chain links TRBV20-1 to TRBJ2-5; D is unclear. The germline V and J ends were trimmed by 1 base and 8 bases, with 8 bases remaining between them. This CDR3 is 11 amino acids long. In germline, CDR1 is DFQATT, CDR2 SNEGSKA (reference sequence). The CDR3: CSARAGSTQYF. CDR3 nucleotides: TGCAGTGCTAGAGCTGGCTCTACCCAGTACTTC.